This entry describes one T cell receptor (beta chain). Its specificity is not known. Treatment given: approximately 18 received Ad26.COV2.S at low or high dose, single or two shots; about 5 received placebo; per-sample allocation not given. All samples were drawn on day 63, counting from the first vaccine or placebo injection. It was an adult aged 18-55 years in Boston who was the donor. This specimen belongs to a study of Ad26.COV2.S vaccination and SARS-CoV-2 variants. Study context: Dosing was one shot or two shots 56 days apart. Study-level points and caveats: Following vaccination, spike-specific CD8+ and CD4+ T cell responses reportedly exhibited substantial breadth. Similar non-spike TCR breadth was seen in vaccine and placebo recipients.

TCRdb's copy holds only in-frame clones and misses some; the assay was immunoSEQ multiplex PCR. The top ten clones hold 3.6% of a sample with around 450,000 clones, over 75% of them seen once. In germline, CDR1 is SEHNR, CDR2 FQNEAQ (reference sequence). J was trimmed by 1 base and V by 2 bases; bases with no gene match: 3. The length of the CDR3 is 15 residues. Sequenced here: peripheral blood, sampled in a trial of Ad26.COV2.S vaccine versus placebo. The source is a person aged 18-65 years who received the Ad26.COV2.S COVID-19 vaccine or a placebo. The J gene is TRBJ2-7, the V gene TRBV7-9, with 9 bases that match TRBD1. CDR3 protein: CASSLPGQGSYEQYF. CDR3 coding DNA: TGTGCCAGCAGCTTACCGGGACAGGGATCCTACGAGCAGTACTTC.